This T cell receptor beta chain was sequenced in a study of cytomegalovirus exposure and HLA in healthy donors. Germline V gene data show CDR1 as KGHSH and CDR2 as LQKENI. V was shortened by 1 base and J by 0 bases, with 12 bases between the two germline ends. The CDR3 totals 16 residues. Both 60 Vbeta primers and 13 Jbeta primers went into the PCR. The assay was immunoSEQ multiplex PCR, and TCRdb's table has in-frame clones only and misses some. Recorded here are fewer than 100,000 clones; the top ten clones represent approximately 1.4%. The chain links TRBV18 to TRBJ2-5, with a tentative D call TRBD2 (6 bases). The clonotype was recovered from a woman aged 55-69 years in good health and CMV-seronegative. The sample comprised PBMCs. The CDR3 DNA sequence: TGTGCCAGCTCACCACGTAGTGCGGGGCACCAAGAGACCCAGTACTTC. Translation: CASSPRSAGHQETQYF.